The clone carrying this T cell receptor (beta chain) was counted at least ten times. This record comes from a study of Graves' ophthalmopathy and Graves' hyperthyroidism. The germline V gene encodes CDR1 MNHEY and CDR2 SVGAGI. V shed 1 base and J 0 bases; nucleotides not matched to a gene: 11. This CDR3 is 18 amino acids long. RNA transcripts were the source from which TCR beta CDR3 regions were amplified. First-round RT-PCR relied on HTBI primers, and a second-round multiplex PCR came next. TCRdb redid the calling of the multiplex PCR reads with MiXCR, one entry per CDR3 protein. The sample has 200,000 to 250,000 distinct CDR3 sequences, just under 30% seen once.

The source is a man aged 45-65 years with Graves' ophthalmopathy. Material: peripheral blood. The chain is built from TRBV6-5 and TRBJ2-5, with 7 bases matching TRBD1. The CDR3 here is CASSYLIQATGYQETQYF. The DNA for the CDR3 is TGTGCCAGCAGTTACTTAATACAAGCGACAGGGTACCAAGAGACCCAGTACTTC.